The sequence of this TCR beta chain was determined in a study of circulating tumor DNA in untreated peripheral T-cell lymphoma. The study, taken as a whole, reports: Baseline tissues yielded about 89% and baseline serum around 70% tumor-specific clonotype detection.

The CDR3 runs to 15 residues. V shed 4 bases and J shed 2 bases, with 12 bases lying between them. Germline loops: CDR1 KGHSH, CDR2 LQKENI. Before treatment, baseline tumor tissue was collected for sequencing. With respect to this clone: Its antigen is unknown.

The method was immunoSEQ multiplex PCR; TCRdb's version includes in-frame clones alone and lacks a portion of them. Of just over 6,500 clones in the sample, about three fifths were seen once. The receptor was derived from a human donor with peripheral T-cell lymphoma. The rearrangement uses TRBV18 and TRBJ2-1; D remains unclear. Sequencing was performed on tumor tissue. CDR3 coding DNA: TGTGCCAGCTCACTTGTACAGAATACCTACAATGAGCAGTTCTTC. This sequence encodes CASSLVQNTYNEQFF.